This TCR beta chain comes out of a study of blood T cell repertoires in COVID-19. Original handling: How many nucleated cells were present was estimated from reference gene primer amplification. Some clones are missing from TCRdb's copy, which holds only in-frame ones; the method was immunoSEQ multiplex PCR. Clone size and V and J calls were adopted from that table, with D and trimming inferred from the DNA. There are 200,000 to 250,000 clones in the sample; roughly 85% occur only once, and 3.5% to 4% lies in the top ten. The CDR3 runs 14 residues. Germline V gene sequence: CDR1 MNHEY, CDR2 SVGAGI. V dropped 6 bases and J dropped 4 bases, with 15 bases sitting between them.

This rearrangement joins TRBV6-5 to TRBJ1-2; maybe TRBD1 (5 bases). The source material was peripheral blood. This receptor was taken from a woman over 75 with acute or convalescent COVID-19. The CDR3 nucleotides are TGTGCCAGCAGGCGACAGCAGACTTCCTATGGCTACACCTTC. Its translation: CASRRQQTSYGYTF.